Below, one TCR beta chain is given with its context. This CDR3 is 12 amino acids long. The germline V gene encodes CDR1 SGHRS and CDR2 YFSETQ. The V segment lost 6 bases and the J segment 3 bases; nucleotides outside the gene matches: 3. The source of the sample is a study of cytotoxic CD8 clonotypes in ibrutinib-treated CLL. The method was immunoSEQ multiplex PCR; TCRdb's version includes in-frame clones alone and lacks a portion of them. The sample has roughly 76,000 clones, over 75% seen once. V usage is TRBV5-1 and J usage is TRBJ2-7, with 7 bases lining up with TRBD1. The TCR sequence derives from a human donor with chronic lymphocytic leukemia. The sample here was PBMCs, taken at disease progression, from a patient treated with ibrutinib. The CDR3 nucleotides are TGCGCCAGCAAGCAGGGGGTCTACGAGCAGTACTTC. Translated: CASKQGVYEQYF.